The rows below give T cell receptor beta chains drawn from one sample of a study of blood T cell repertoires in COVID-19. Assay used: immunoSEQ multiplex PCR; TCRdb lists only in-frame clones, some missing. Among about 89,000 clones listed, around 80% were seen once. Sequences were obtained from peripheral blood. The source is a human donor in a cohort sampled during active COVID-19. The CDR3 runs from the conserved cysteine through the conserved F or W. A D gene is named only where the DNA matches it firmly. Only part of the rows carry a size: once, few, many, or a class if the clone is expanded.

cdr3_length: 15
clone_size: once
j_call: TRBJ1-1
d_call: TRBD1
v_call: TRBV15
cdr3_nt: TGTGCCACCAGCAGAGGGGGACAGCAGAACACTGAAGCTTTCTTT
cdr3_aa: CATSRGGQQNTEAFF

cdr3_length: 13
clone_size: once
j_call: TRBJ1-3
d_call: NA
v_call: TRBV14
cdr3_nt: TGTGCCAGCAGCAGACAGCGACGAAACACCATATATTTT
cdr3_aa: CASSRQRRNTIYF

cdr3_length: 14
clone_size: NA
j_call: TRBJ2-3
d_call: NA
v_call: TRBV27
cdr3_nt: TGTGCCAGCAAGCGGTATCGGGGCACAGATACGCAGTATTTT
cdr3_aa: CASKRYRGTDTQYF

cdr3_length: 14
clone_size: NA
j_call: TRBJ1-1
d_call: NA
v_call: TRBV11-2
cdr3_nt: TGTGCCAGCAGCTTAGACCAGGGGTCCACTGAAGCTTTCTTT
cdr3_aa: CASSLDQGSTEAFF

cdr3_length: 13
clone_size: NA
j_call: TRBJ2-5
d_call: NA
v_call: TRBV18
cdr3_nt: TGTGCCAGCTCAAGGACTACTCAAGAGACCCAGTACTTC
cdr3_aa: CASSRTTQETQYF

cdr3_length: 15
clone_size: NA
j_call: TRBJ1-4
d_call: NA
v_call: TRBV14
cdr3_nt: TGTGCCAGCAGCCTAGGGACAACACGGGGTGAAAAACTGTTTTTT
cdr3_aa: CASSLGTTRGEKLFF

cdr3_length: 14
clone_size: NA
j_call: TRBJ1-6
d_call: NA
v_call: TRBV28
cdr3_nt: TGTGCCAGCAGTTCTACCCCCCCGGGTTCACCCCTCCACTTT
cdr3_aa: CASSSTPPGSPLHF

cdr3_length: 16
clone_size: NA
j_call: TRBJ2-5
d_call: NA
v_call: TRBV7-6
cdr3_nt: TGTGCCAGCAGCTTAGCGTGGGTAGCGGCCCAAGAGACCCAGTACTTC
cdr3_aa: CASSLAWVAAQETQYF

cdr3_length: 15
clone_size: few
j_call: TRBJ1-1
d_call: TRBD1
v_call: TRBV13
cdr3_nt: TGTGCCAGCAGCCCCCGACAGGGAGAGAACACTGAAGCTTTCTTT
cdr3_aa: CASSPRQGENTEAFF

cdr3_length: 18
clone_size: many
j_call: TRBJ1-5
d_call: NA
v_call: TRBV6-8
cdr3_nt: TGTGCCAGCAAGGGGCCAGACCCTAACTCCTATAGCAATCAGCCCCAGCATTTT
cdr3_aa: CASKGPDPNSYSNQPQHF

cdr3_length: 15
clone_size: NA
j_call: TRBJ2-2
d_call: NA
v_call: TRBV5-1
cdr3_nt: TGCGCCAGCAGCTTGGGGACATTTAACACCGGGGAGCTGTTTTTT
cdr3_aa: CASSLGTFNTGELFF

cdr3_length: 14
clone_size: once
j_call: TRBJ1-4
d_call: TRBD1
v_call: TRBV19
cdr3_nt: TGTGCCAGCACTTCCGGGACAGCTAATGAAAAACTGTTTTTT
cdr3_aa: CASTSGTANEKLFF

cdr3_length: 15
clone_size: NA
j_call: TRBJ1-1
d_call: NA
v_call: TRBV4-3
cdr3_nt: TGCGCCAGCAGCCGAACCATAGGGGAAGGCACTGAAGCTTTCTTT
cdr3_aa: CASSRTIGEGTEAFF

cdr3_length: 13
clone_size: few
j_call: TRBJ1-2
d_call: NA
v_call: TRBV4-3
cdr3_nt: TGCGCCAGCAGCCAAGTGGGACTGCGGGGCTACACCTTC
cdr3_aa: CASSQVGLRGYTF

cdr3_length: 15
clone_size: once
j_call: TRBJ2-1
d_call: TRBD2
v_call: TRBV15
cdr3_nt: TGTGCCACCAGCAGACGCAGCGGGAGTTTCGGTGAGCAGTTCTTC
cdr3_aa: CATSRRSGSFGEQFF

cdr3_length: 11
clone_size: NA
j_call: TRBJ2-1
d_call: NA
v_call: TRBV20-1
cdr3_nt: TGCAGTGCCCGGAACCTCGGGGAGCAGTTCTTC
cdr3_aa: CSARNLGEQFF

cdr3_length: 14
clone_size: NA
j_call: TRBJ1-2
d_call: TRBD1
v_call: TRBV19
cdr3_nt: TGTGCCAGTAGTAAGCCCGGACAGGCCCAGGGCTACACCTTC
cdr3_aa: CASSKPGQAQGYTF

cdr3_length: 18
clone_size: NA
j_call: TRBJ2-7
d_call: NA
v_call: TRBV6-4
cdr3_nt: TGTGCCAGCAGTGACTCTACAGGAATACAGGGTAAGGGGTACGAGCAGTACTTC
cdr3_aa: CASSDSTGIQGKGYEQYF

cdr3_length: 16
clone_size: NA
j_call: TRBJ1-5
d_call: TRBD1
v_call: TRBV7-6
cdr3_nt: TGTGCCAGCAGCAAACTGGGACAGGGGAACAATCAGCCCCAGCATTTT
cdr3_aa: CASSKLGQGNNQPQHF

cdr3_length: 16
clone_size: NA
j_call: TRBJ2-3
d_call: NA
v_call: TRBV20-1
cdr3_nt: TGCAGTGCTAGTAAACTAGAGGAACCTAGCACAGATACGCAGTATTTT
cdr3_aa: CSASKLEEPSTDTQYF

cdr3_length: 14
clone_size: NA
j_call: TRBJ2-2
d_call: NA
v_call: TRBV4-3
cdr3_nt: TGCGCCAGCAGACCCGACACCGACACCGGGGAGCTGTTTTTT
cdr3_aa: CASRPDTDTGELFF

cdr3_length: 15
clone_size: NA
j_call: TRBJ1-1
d_call: TRBD1
v_call: TRBV7-8
cdr3_nt: TGTGCCAGCAGCTTAGGACAGGGCGGGAACACTGAAGCTTTCTTT
cdr3_aa: CASSLGQGGNTEAFF

cdr3_length: 15
clone_size: few
j_call: TRBJ2-5
d_call: TRBD1
v_call: TRBV5-1
cdr3_nt: TGCGCCAGCAGCACCTGGACAGGCGTCGGGGAGACCCAGTACTTC
cdr3_aa: CASSTWTGVGETQYF

cdr3_length: 15
clone_size: NA
j_call: TRBJ2-5
d_call: NA
v_call: TRBV7-2
cdr3_nt: TGTGCCAGCAGCCGCGCGGGCGGGCCACAAGAGACCCAGTACTTC
cdr3_aa: CASSRAGGPQETQYF

cdr3_length: 12
clone_size: few
j_call: TRBJ1-6
d_call: NA
v_call: TRBV6-5
cdr3_nt: TGTGCCAGCAGTTACTCGAGGTCACCCCTCCACTTT
cdr3_aa: CASSYSRSPLHF

cdr3_length: 15
clone_size: NA
j_call: TRBJ2-7
d_call: TRBD1
v_call: TRBV6-5
cdr3_nt: TGTGCCAGCAGCCACTGGGGGACAGGGTCCCACGAGCAGTACTTC
cdr3_aa: CASSHWGTGSHEQYF

cdr3_length: 15
clone_size: NA
j_call: TRBJ1-1
d_call: NA
v_call: TRBV19
cdr3_nt: TGTGCCAGTTCCCACCCGTGGGGACAGAACACTGAAGCTTTCTTT
cdr3_aa: CASSHPWGQNTEAFF

cdr3_length: 13
clone_size: NA
j_call: TRBJ1-5
d_call: NA
v_call: TRBV19
cdr3_nt: TGTGCCAGTAGTAAATATAGCAATCAGCCCCAGCATTTT
cdr3_aa: CASSKYSNQPQHF

cdr3_length: 12
clone_size: NA
j_call: TRBJ2-7
d_call: NA
v_call: TRBV3-1/TRBV3-2
cdr3_nt: TGTGCCAGCAGCCCCACCACACGCGAGCAGTACTTC
cdr3_aa: CASSPTTREQYF

cdr3_length: 13
clone_size: NA
j_call: TRBJ2-5
d_call: NA
v_call: TRBV19
cdr3_nt: TGTGCCAGTAGGCCACGGGGAGCAGAGACCCAGTACTTC
cdr3_aa: CASRPRGAETQYF

cdr3_length: 15
clone_size: once
j_call: TRBJ1-2
d_call: TRBD1
v_call: TRBV6-1
cdr3_nt: TGTGCCAGCAGTGAATCAGGGACAGGGTGGTATGGCTACACCTTC
cdr3_aa: CASSESGTGWYGYTF

cdr3_length: 14
clone_size: NA
j_call: TRBJ2-7
d_call: TRBD1
v_call: TRBV4-2
cdr3_nt: TGTGCCAGCAGCAAGGGACAGGGCTCCTACGAGCAGTACTTC
cdr3_aa: CASSKGQGSYEQYF

cdr3_length: 17
clone_size: NA
j_call: TRBJ2-2
d_call: TRBD1
v_call: TRBV23-1
cdr3_nt: TGCGCCAGCAGTCAATCTGAAGGGACAGGGGGGACCGGGGAGCTGTTTTTT
cdr3_aa: CASSQSEGTGGTGELFF

cdr3_length: 15
clone_size: NA
j_call: TRBJ2-5
d_call: TRBD2
v_call: TRBV7-9
cdr3_nt: TGTGCCAGCAGCTTAGTGGGACTAGCGGGAGAGACCCAGTACTTC
cdr3_aa: CASSLVGLAGETQYF

cdr3_length: 13
clone_size: medium-sized
j_call: TRBJ1-1
d_call: NA
v_call: TRBV6-5
cdr3_nt: TGTGCCAGCAGTTACTCGTGGGGGGCTGAAGCTTTCTTT
cdr3_aa: CASSYSWGAEAFF

cdr3_length: 14
clone_size: NA
j_call: TRBJ2-7
d_call: TRBD2
v_call: TRBV19
cdr3_nt: TGTGCCAGTAGTGGTCTAGCGGGAGGATATGAGCAGTACTTC
cdr3_aa: CASSGLAGGYEQYF

cdr3_length: 21
clone_size: NA
j_call: TRBJ1-4
d_call: NA
v_call: TRBV21-1
cdr3_nt: TGTGCCAGCAGCAAAATGGGACAACCGGGTCCTGGCTCTGCAACTAATGAAAAACTGTTTTTT
cdr3_aa: CASSKMGQPGPGSATNEKLFF

cdr3_length: 15
clone_size: NA
j_call: TRBJ2-3
d_call: NA
v_call: TRBV7-9
cdr3_nt: TGTGCCAGCAACAAGAGGACAGAAGGCACAGATACGCAGTATTTT
cdr3_aa: CASNKRTEGTDTQYF

cdr3_length: 14
clone_size: once
j_call: TRBJ1-5
d_call: NA
v_call: TRBV19
cdr3_nt: TGTGCCAGTAGTAGTGGCGGGTTTAATCAGCCCCAGCATTTT
cdr3_aa: CASSSGGFNQPQHF

cdr3_length: 15
clone_size: NA
j_call: TRBJ2-1
d_call: TRBD2
v_call: TRBV11-1
cdr3_nt: TGTGCCAGCAGCTTCGGACTAGCGGGAGAGAATGAGCAGTTCTTC
cdr3_aa: CASSFGLAGENEQFF

cdr3_length: 15
clone_size: NA
j_call: TRBJ2-1
d_call: NA
v_call: TRBV4-2
cdr3_nt: TGTGCCAGCAGCCAAGACGGGGTCTCCTACAATGAGCAGTTCTTC
cdr3_aa: CASSQDGVSYNEQFF

cdr3_length: 13
clone_size: NA
j_call: TRBJ1-5
d_call: TRBD1
v_call: TRBV29-1
cdr3_nt: TGCAGCGTGCAGACAGGGAATAATCAGCCCCAGCATTTT
cdr3_aa: CSVQTGNNQPQHF

cdr3_length: 16
clone_size: NA
j_call: TRBJ2-2
d_call: TRBD1
v_call: TRBV7-3
cdr3_nt: TGTGCCAGCAGCTTAACTCCCAGGGGGCGTACCGGGGAGCTGTTTTTT
cdr3_aa: CASSLTPRGRTGELFF

cdr3_length: 14
clone_size: NA
j_call: TRBJ1-4
d_call: NA
v_call: TRBV7-9
cdr3_nt: TGTGCCAGCAGCTCCGGACGGGAGGCGGTAAAACTGTTTTTT
cdr3_aa: CASSSGREAVKLFF

cdr3_length: 14
clone_size: NA
j_call: TRBJ2-2
d_call: NA
v_call: TRBV19
cdr3_nt: TGTGCCAGTAGTACTAGCCGGAACACCGGGGAGCTGTTTTTT
cdr3_aa: CASSTSRNTGELFF

cdr3_length: 14
clone_size: once
j_call: TRBJ2-3
d_call: TRBD2
v_call: TRBV29-1
cdr3_nt: TGCAGCGTTGCTAGCGGGAAATCCACAGATACGCAGTATTTT
cdr3_aa: CSVASGKSTDTQYF

cdr3_length: 14
clone_size: NA
j_call: TRBJ2-3
d_call: NA
v_call: TRBV19
cdr3_nt: TGTGCCAGTAGTATAGATCCCGGGGAGGATACGCAGTATTTT
cdr3_aa: CASSIDPGEDTQYF

cdr3_length: 15
clone_size: once
j_call: TRBJ2-3
d_call: NA
v_call: TRBV28
cdr3_nt: TGTGCCAGCAGTCAAGGGGGGGGCGGCACAGATACGCAGTATTTT
cdr3_aa: CASSQGGGGTDTQYF

cdr3_length: 15
clone_size: NA
j_call: TRBJ1-2
d_call: TRBD1
v_call: TRBV5-1
cdr3_nt: TGCGCCAGCAGCGCCACCGGGACAGGGTTCTATGGCTACACCTTC
cdr3_aa: CASSATGTGFYGYTF

cdr3_length: 14
clone_size: NA
j_call: TRBJ1-1
d_call: NA
v_call: TRBV12-5
cdr3_nt: TGTGCTAGTGGTTTGCCCCCTTTGTACACTGAAGCTTTCTTT
cdr3_aa: CASGLPPLYTEAFF

cdr3_length: 18
clone_size: once
j_call: TRBJ2-4
d_call: TRBD2
v_call: TRBV19
cdr3_nt: TGTGCCAGTAGTCGAGGACGAGGGGCAACGGGACTAGTACACATTCAGTACTTC
cdr3_aa: CASSRGRGATGLVHIQYF

cdr3_length: 14
clone_size: NA
j_call: TRBJ1-1
d_call: NA
v_call: TRBV25-1
cdr3_nt: TGTGCCAGCAGTGAACCGGGACAGAACACTGAAGCTTTCTTT
cdr3_aa: CASSEPGQNTEAFF

cdr3_length: 12
clone_size: NA
j_call: TRBJ2-7
d_call: NA
v_call: TRBV28
cdr3_nt: TGTGCCAGCAGTTCCAGTGTCTACGAGCAGTACTTC
cdr3_aa: CASSSSVYEQYF

cdr3_length: 15
clone_size: NA
j_call: TRBJ2-7
d_call: NA
v_call: TRBV5-1
cdr3_nt: TGCGCCAGCAGATCAGTTAAGGGTACGGCGGGAGAGCAGTACTTC
cdr3_aa: CASRSVKGTAGEQYF

cdr3_length: 14
clone_size: few
j_call: TRBJ1-2
d_call: TRBD1
v_call: TRBV9
cdr3_nt: TGTGCCAGCAGCGGGACGACAGGGTTGGGAGGCTACACCTTC
cdr3_aa: CASSGTTGLGGYTF